The rows below give T cell receptor beta chains drawn from one sample of a study of T cells after yellow fever vaccination. MiXCR was run by TCRdb on the 5' RACE reads, yielding one entry per CDR3 protein. The sample includes a few hundred thousand distinct CDR3 sequences, approximately 9% of them seen just once. The material sequenced was PBMCs, taken on the day of the first yellow fever vaccination. Every receptor here comes from a young man who received the YFV17D yellow fever vaccine. Both conserved end residues are part of each CDR3. D genes are given only for firm matches. Size tells how often a clone was seen (once, few, many) or the class of an expanded clone, and some rows leave it out.

clone size,D gene,V gene,J gene,CDR3 protein,CDR3 DNA
.,TRBD1,TRBV20-1,TRBJ1-6,CSARDFGQGNSPLHF,TGCAGTGCTAGAGATTTCGGACAGGGTAATTCACCCCTCCACTTT
.,TRBD1,TRBV9,TRBJ1-1,CASSAGTGGGVGAFF,TGTGCCAGCAGCGCCGGGACAGGGGGGGGTGTAGGAGCTTTCTTT
few,TRBD2,TRBV9,TRBJ2-1,CASSVGRGGHNEQFF,TGTGCCAGCAGCGTAGGTCGGGGGGGCCACAATGAGCAGTTCTTC
.,TRBD2,TRBV15,TRBJ2-7,CATSRELAGGKQYEQYF,TGTGCCACCAGCAGAGAACTAGCGGGGGGAAAACAGTACGAGCAGTACTTC
few,.,TRBV4-1,TRBJ1-5,CASSQDRGISNQPQHF,TGCGCCAGCAGCCAAGATCGGGGTATTAGCAATCAGCCCCAGCATTTT
.,TRBD2,TRBV28,TRBJ2-3,CASSLAGGAGDTQYF,TGTGCCAGCAGCCTAGCGGGGGGGGCCGGAGATACGCAGTATTTT
.,.,TRBV7-8,TRBJ2-1,CASSLPRQAYNEQFF,TGTGCCAGCAGCTTACCCCGACAGGCTTACAATGAGCAGTTCTTC
.,.,TRBV7-2,TRBJ1-2,CASSLMGLSNGYTF,TGTGCCAGCAGCTTAATGGGGCTGTCTAATGGCTACACCTTC
few,.,TRBV10-3,TRBJ2-5,CATGAYAGETQYF,TGTGCCACCGGAGCCTACGCCGGGGAGACCCAGTACTTC
.,.,TRBV29-1,TRBJ2-3,CSLTSTDTQYF,TGCAGCTTAACTAGCACAGATACGCAGTATTTT
.,.,TRBV7-9,TRBJ1-1,CASGVSSLGEAFF,TGTGCCAGCGGCGTAAGCTCTCTGGGTGAAGCTTTCTTT
.,.,TRBV10-3,TRBJ2-2,CAISESVTGELFF,TGTGCCATCAGTGAGTCGGTCACCGGGGAGCTGTTTTTT
many,TRBD2,TRBV5-1,TRBJ2-2,CASSFSGGPPSTGELFF,TGCGCCAGCAGCTTCAGCGGGGGGCCACCTTCTACCGGGGAGCTGTTTTTT
many,TRBD1,TRBV4-1,TRBJ2-5,CASSPDRGIGETQYF,TGCGCCAGCAGCCCGGACAGGGGGATTGGGGAGACCCAGTACTTC
many,.,TRBV7-2,TRBJ1-6,CASRRMGSPLHF,TGTGCCAGCAGGCGAATGGGTTCACCCCTCCACTTT
.,.,TRBV7-9,TRBJ2-7,CASSLGASDSYEQYF,TGTGCCAGCAGCCTGGGGGCTAGCGACTCGTACGAGCAGTACTTC
.,TRBD1,TRBV20-1,TRBJ2-2,CSAIRRDSPTGELFF,TGCAGTGCTATCCGAAGGGACAGCCCCACCGGGGAGCTGTTTTTT
.,TRBD2,TRBV7-6,TRBJ2-1,CASSPFEGLASGEQFF,TGTGCCAGCAGCCCGTTTGAAGGACTAGCATCGGGTGAGCAGTTCTTC
.,TRBD2,TRBV10-3,TRBJ2-5,CAISDLGSGGQETQYF,TGTGCCATCAGTGATCTTGGTAGCGGGGGACAAGAGACCCAGTACTTC
.,.,TRBV11-1,TRBJ1-4,CASSLFLGSGGATNEKLFF,TGTGCCAGCAGCCTATTTCTAGGATCCGGCGGGGCAACTAATGAAAAACTGTTTTTT